Below are 23 T cell receptor beta chains sequenced from a single sample in a study of blood T cell repertoires in COVID-19. Assay used: immunoSEQ multiplex PCR; TCRdb lists only in-frame clones, some missing. Of about 170,000 clones listed, about 92% are singletons. The sequenced sample was peripheral blood. The receptors shown here come from a man younger than 40 with COVID-19, enrolled during active disease.

The chain links TRBV27 to TRBJ1-1; 11 bases match TRBD1. Germline CDR1 MNHEY, CDR2 SMNVEV (reference sequence). This CDR3 is built from 18 residues. J gave up 3 bases and V 5 bases, and 14 bases lay outside the gene matches. CDR3 DNA sequence: TGTGCCAGCAGTCCGATTTTTTACGGACAGGGGGCCCACACTGAAGCTTTCTTT. Protein product: CASSPIFYGQGAHTEAFF.

This chain links TRBV5-1 with TRBJ2-7; D uncertain. CDR1 is SGHRS, CDR2 YFSETQ, per germline. The CDR3 is made up of 15 amino acids. V was pared by 0 bases and J by 2 bases, with 12 bases between. In DNA, the CDR3 is TGCGCCAGCAGCTTGGCCGCAGGTGATACCTACGAGCAGTACTTC. Residues: CASSLAAGDTYEQYF. Together with reference TRBV5-1 and TRBJ2-7, the CDR3 gives the full variable domain: KAGVTQTPRYLIKTRGQQVTLSCSPISGHRSVSWYQQTPGQGLQFLFEYFSETQRNKGNFPGRFSGRQFSNSRSEMNVSTLELGDSALYLCASSLAAGDTYEQYFGPGTRLTVT.

The chain couples TRBV6-5 to TRBJ2-7, with TRBD1 matching 8 bases. The CDR3 has 14 residues. Trimming removed 1 base from V and 1 base from J; junction bases left unmatched: 0. The germline gives CDR1 MNHEY, CDR2 SVGAGI. The CDR3 sequence is CASSYYRGSYEQYF. The CDR3 DNA follows: TGTGCCAGCAGTTACTACAGGGGGTCCTACGAGCAGTACTTC.

This clone was found a few times. The gene calls are TRBV7-2 and TRBJ1-4; D is perhaps TRBD1 (6 bases). This CDR3 has 14 amino acids. The germline V gene encodes CDR1 SGHTA and CDR2 FQGNSA. V was pared by 5 bases and J by 8 bases, with 15 bases between. Here the CDR3 reads CASSPRERGEKLFF. The CDR3 DNA follows: TGTGCCAGCAGCCCAAGGGAAAGGGGGGAAAAACTGTTTTTT.

The chain has TRBV6-6 and TRBJ1-5; D gene ambiguous. Between the trimmed V and J ends, which lost 7 bases and 5 bases, there was a span of 12 bases. Per germline, CDR1 MNHNY and CDR2 SVGAGI (reference sequence). This CDR3 region has 13 residues. CDR3: CASTGSPDQPQHF. The CDR3 DNA sequence: TGTGCCAGCACTGGATCTCCTGATCAGCCCCAGCATTTT.

V usage is TRBV7-2 and J usage is TRBJ1-2; weak D call: TRBD1 (5 bases). Per germline, CDR1 SGHTA and CDR2 FQGNSA. The CDR3 covers 15 residues. V lost 5 bases and J lost 5, with 18 bases in between. This CDR3 reads CASSAGGGDRYGYTF. The DNA of the CDR3 is TGTGCCAGCAGCGCAGGCGGGGGAGATCGTTATGGCTACACCTTC.

The rearrangement links TRBV7-2 to TRBJ2-3; D may be TRBD2 (5 bases). The CDR3 runs to 15 residues. Looked up from germline, CDR1 is SGHTA and CDR2 is FQGNSA. Trimming pared 0 bases from V and 4 bases from J, leaving 11 bases between. DNA for the CDR3: TGTGCCAGCAGCTTAGCGGGAGTAGGAGCAGATACGCAGTATTTT. Its translation: CASSLAGVGADTQYF.

This chain uses TRBV19 with TRBJ1-1; TRBD1 aligns across 9 bases. CDR3 length equals 14 residues. The V gene end was trimmed by 5 bases and the J gene end by 1 base; junction bases not matched to a gene: 2. Per germline, CDR1 LNHDA and CDR2 SQIVND (reference sequence). CDR3 loop: CASSWGQGNTEAFF. Written as DNA, the CDR3 is TGTGCCAGTAGTTGGGGACAGGGGAACACTGAAGCTTTCTTT.

This chain connects TRBV6-5 to TRBJ1-5, with no clear D. The CDR3 runs 13 residues. Germline V gene data show CDR1 as MNHEY and CDR2 as SVGAGI. V lost 0 bases to trimming and J lost 4 bases, with 4 bases between them. CDR3: CASSYSQNQPQHF. CDR3 DNA: TGTGCCAGCAGTTACTCTCAAAATCAGCCCCAGCATTTT.

V usage is TRBV13 and J usage is TRBJ2-7; 15 bases fit TRBD2. Germline CDR1 reads PRHDT; CDR2 reads FYEKMQ (reference sequence). The trim removed 5 bases at V and 5 bases at J, leaving 10 bases unmatched. This CDR3 is 17 amino acids long. CDR3 amino acids: CASSPDRTSGGANEQYF. The CDR3 DNA sequence: TGTGCCAGCAGCCCAGACCGGACTAGCGGGGGGGCCAACGAGCAGTACTTC.

The rearrangement links TRBV2 to TRBJ1-1; TRBD1 is a possible D gene (6 bases). V was clipped by 6 bases and J by 1 base, with 15 bases between them. The CDR3 is 15 amino acids. Per germline, CDR1 SNHLY and CDR2 FYNNEI. The CDR3 loop reads CASSEMRGGNTEAFF. The CDR3, as DNA: TGTGCCAGCAGCGAGATGAGGGGGGGGAACACTGAAGCTTTCTTT.

This chain links TRBV19 with TRBJ2-5; D is perhaps TRBD1 (7 bases). The CDR3 extends over 15 amino acids. Germline V lookup: CDR1 LNHDA, CDR2 SQIVND (reference sequence). V was pared by 1 base and J by 6 bases, with 15 bases between. The CDR3 reads CASSIGTGEVQTQYF. The CDR3 DNA sequence: TGTGCCAGTAGTATAGGAACAGGGGAGGTCCAGACCCAGTACTTC.

The rearrangement uses TRBV9 and TRBJ2-1; 8 bases map to TRBD2. The V gene's germline CDR1 is SGDLS and CDR2 YYNGEE. This CDR3 has 18 residues. The V segment lost 2 bases and the J segment 3 bases; nucleotides outside the gene matches: 13. This CDR3 is CASSVLGSGALIYNEQFF. The CDR3 DNA reads TGTGCCAGCAGCGTTCTCGGTAGCGGGGCCTTAATCTACAATGAGCAGTTCTTC.

This chain links TRBV18 with TRBJ2-1; possibly TRBD1 for D (5 bases). This CDR3 is built from 15 residues. Germline lookup yields CDR1 KGHSH and CDR2 LQKENI. Trimming shortened V by 2 bases and J by 0 bases, and 8 bases separated the two germline ends. CDR3 DNA sequence: TGTGCCAGCTCACCAGTTAGGGGCTCCTACAATGAGCAGTTCTTC. As protein: CASSPVRGSYNEQFF.

The chain combines TRBV6-5 with TRBJ1-1; weak D call: TRBD1 (5 bases). Deletions cut 2 bases from V and 1 base from J, with 11 bases between. This CDR3 contains 15 residues. Germline V gene sequence: CDR1 MNHEY, CDR2 SVGAGI. The CDR3 here is CASSYRGTGNTEAFF. CDR3 nucleotide sequence: TGTGCCAGCAGTTACCGGGGGACGGGGAACACTGAAGCTTTCTTT.

The chain couples TRBV5-1 to TRBJ2-1; D is unclear. This CDR3 has 15 amino acids. CDR1 and CDR2 (germline): SGHRS, YFSETQ. Trimming left V 1 base short and J 2 bases short, with 10 bases between. The CDR3 region has the DNA TGCGCCAGCAGCTTGCAAGCGAGCACCTACAATGAGCAGTTCTTC. Translated, it gives CASSLQASTYNEQFF.

The chain is built from TRBV18 and TRBJ2-3; a weak D match, TRBD2 (6 bases). The CDR3 sequence is 15 residues long. Germline V lookup: CDR1 KGHSH, CDR2 LQKENI. Trimming pared 1 base from V and 4 bases from J, leaving 12 bases between. DNA for the CDR3: TGTGCCAGCTCACCACAGGAGGGGATCCCAGATACGCAGTATTTT. As protein: CASSPQEGIPDTQYF.

This chain connects TRBV7-9 to TRBJ1-5, with D possibly being TRBD1 (6 bases). The CDR3 is 15 residues long. V was pared by 6 bases and J by 6 bases, with 18 bases between. The germline V gene encodes CDR1 SEHNR and CDR2 FQNEAQ (reference sequence). This CDR3 reads CASRLNRESFQPQHF. The CDR3, as DNA: TGTGCCAGCAGGCTGAACAGGGAGAGTTTTCAGCCCCAGCATTTT. The whole variable domain, filled in from reference TRBV7-9 and TRBJ1-5, reads DTGVSQNPRHKITKRGQNVTFRCDPISEHNRLYWYRQTLGQGPEFLTYFQNEAQLEKSRLLSDRFSAERPKGSFSTLEIQRTEQGDSAMYLCASRLNRESFQPQHFGDGTRLSIL.

The chain is built from TRBV5-6 and TRBJ1-1, with 12 nucleotides matching TRBD1. Germline V gives CDR1 SGHDT, CDR2 YYEEEE. V was clipped by 4 bases and J by 4 bases; unmatched bases: 8. The CDR3 extends over 16 amino acids. The CDR3 region is CASSGDRGQVGTEAFF. As DNA, the CDR3 is TGTGCCAGCAGCGGGGACAGGGGGCAGGTGGGCACTGAAGCTTTCTTT. The variable domain in full, with the rest retrieved from reference TRBV5-6 and TRBJ1-1, is DAGVTQSPTHLIKTRGQQVTLRCSPKSGHDTVSWYQQALGQGPQFIFQYYEEEERQRGNFPDRFSGHQFPNYSSELNVNALLLGDSALYLCASSGDRGQVGTEAFFGQGTRLTVV.

The V call is TRBV15, the J call TRBJ2-3; a weak D match, TRBD2 (7 bases). Looked up from germline, CDR1 is LNHNV and CDR2 is YYDKDF (reference sequence). CDR3 size: 14 residues. With 5 bases removed from V and 4 bases from J, the gap between germline ends came to 13 bases. The CDR3 DNA reads TGTGCCACCAGCTCTGGGGGGGCGGCAGATACGCAGTATTTT. Amino acid sequence: CATSSGGAADTQYF.

The chain's CDR3 is CASSTPQGGANEQYF. Written as DNA, the CDR3 is TGTGCCAGCAGTACCCCTCAGGGGGGCGCAAATGAGCAGTACTTC. This chain uses TRBV27 with TRBJ2-7, with D possibly matching TRBD1 (7 bases). The germline V gene has CDR1 MNHEY and CDR2 SMNVEV (reference sequence). The CDR3 consists of 15 residues. The V and J ends lost 5 bases and 7 bases respectively, with 21 bases between them.

The chain combines TRBV29-1 with TRBJ1-2; possibly TRBD1 for D (6 bases). V was shortened by 0 bases and J by 6 bases, with 11 bases between the two germline ends. There are 13 residues in the CDR3. Germline V CDR1 and CDR2: SQVTM, ANQGSEA. CDR3 sequence: CSVEEMAGDGYTF. CDR3 DNA: TGCAGCGTTGAAGAGATGGCAGGGGATGGCTACACCTTC.

The chain joins TRBV4-1 to TRBJ1-1; D is perhaps TRBD1 (5 bases). Trimming pared 0 bases from V and 2 bases from J, leaving 16 bases between. Germline V lookup: CDR1 MGHRA, CDR2 YSYEKL. The CDR3 consists of 17 residues. The CDR3 loop is CASSQDVLGTGNTEAFF. The CDR3 region has the DNA TGCGCCAGCAGCCAAGATGTCTTGGGAACAGGAAACACTGAAGCTTTCTTT.